Below are 23 T cell receptor beta chains sequenced from a single sample in a study of blood T cell repertoires in COVID-19. Only in-frame clones appear in the TCRdb table, and some are missing; sequencing was by immunoSEQ multiplex PCR. The sample lists some 300,000 clones, 89% occurring once. Sequencing input: PBMCs or T cells enriched from blood (not recorded which). The receptor set was obtained from a woman aged 40 to 50 who had recovered from COVID-19.

V usage is TRBV3-1 (or the pseudogene TRBV3-2) and J usage is TRBJ1-1; D may be TRBD1 (5 bases). CDR1 and CDR2 from the germline V gene are LGHDT and YNNKEL (reference sequence). V was trimmed by 6 bases and J by 0 bases, leaving 8 bases between them. This CDR3 comprises 13 residues. The CDR3 sequence: CASRTGMNTEAFF. In nucleotides, the CDR3 is TGTGCCAGCAGAACAGGAATGAACACTGAAGCTTTCTTT.

Details on this clone: Other DNA sequences within the sample encode an identical CDR3. The chain joins TRBV18 to TRBJ2-7; 8 nucleotides agree with TRBD1. Germline lookup yields CDR1 KGHSH and CDR2 LQKENI. The CDR3 runs to 14 residues. V lost 3 bases and J lost 2; bases outside the gene matches: 3. CDR3: CASSPGTGPYEQYF. The DNA of the CDR3 is TGTGCCAGCTCACCCGGGACAGGTCCCTACGAGCAGTACTTC.

The chain joins TRBV5-1 to TRBJ2-3, with 9 positions matching TRBD2. The V gene's germline CDR1 is SGHRS and CDR2 YFSETQ. The CDR3 has 16 residues. J lost 1 base, V lost 3 bases, and 6 bases had no gene match. The CDR3 loop reads CASSSFSGSGTDTQYF. The CDR3 coding sequence is TGCGCCAGCAGCTCCTTTAGCGGGAGTGGCACAGATACGCAGTATTTT.

This clone has only one observation. V is TRBV2 and J is TRBJ1-1, with D possibly matching TRBD1 (5 bases). Trimming took 2 bases from V and 3 from J, leaving 10 bases between them. The germline V gene encodes CDR1 SNHLY and CDR2 FYNNEI. The length of the CDR3 is 14 residues. This chain's CDR3 is CASSEREGYTEAFF. The CDR3 bases are TGTGCCAGCAGTGAAAGGGAGGGGTACACTGAAGCTTTCTTT.

The chain links TRBV7-3 to TRBJ2-1, with TRBD2 matching over 7 bases. V lost 5 bases to trimming and J lost 8 bases; unmatched junction nucleotides: 15. This CDR3 contains 16 residues. The V gene's germline CDR1 is SGHTA and CDR2 FQGTGA. CDR3 in DNA: TGTGCCAGCAGCCGTATCGCGGGGGTCTTTGGGGATGAGCAGTTCTTC. Its protein product is CASSRIAGVFGDEQFF.

The rearrangement links TRBV6-5 to TRBJ2-3; D is unclear. CDR1 is MNHEY and CDR2 is SVGAGI in the germline V gene. The CDR3 loop spans 14 amino acids. The V end lost 7 bases, the J end lost 3 bases, and 14 bases lay between the germline ends. CDR3 protein: CASKTPIGTDTQYF. In DNA form, the CDR3 reads TGTGCCAGCAAGACCCCCATCGGGACAGATACGCAGTATTTT.

The chain carries TRBV5-1 and TRBJ2-2, with D possibly being TRBD2 (5 bases). V shed 1 base and J shed 6 bases, with 16 bases lying between them. This CDR3 is 16 amino acids long. Germline V CDR1 and CDR2: SGHRS, YFSETQ. CDR3 nucleotides: TGCGCCAGCAGCTTGAGAACAGCCACGAGGGCCGGGGAGCTGTTTTTT. This gives the protein CASSLRTATRAGELFF. Looking up the rest from reference TRBV5-1 and TRBJ2-2 gives the full variable domain: KAGVTQTPRYLIKTRGQQVTLSCSPISGHRSVSWYQQTPGQGLQFLFEYFSETQRNKGNFPGRFSGRQFSNSRSEMNVSTLELGDSALYLCASSLRTATRAGELFFGEGSRLTVL.

The rearrangement links TRBV9 to TRBJ2-1; 13 positions match TRBD2. V lost 4 bases, J lost 7 bases, and 11 bases stayed unmatched. This CDR3 contains 17 residues. From germline, CDR1 is SGDLS and CDR2 YYNGEE. The CDR3 region is CASSSTSGRTLRNEQFF. DNA of the CDR3: TGTGCCAGCAGCTCGACTAGCGGGAGGACGCTTAGGAATGAGCAGTTCTTC.

The chain links TRBV27 to TRBJ2-7; TRBD1 is a possible D gene (5 bases). The CDR3 spans 15 residues. V was cut by 6 bases and J by 7 bases, with 22 bases left in between. The V gene's germline CDR1 is MNHEY and CDR2 SMNVEV (reference sequence). The CDR3 bases are TGTGCCAGCAGATCCACAGACAGCTTGAGGAGAGAGCAGTACTTC. Translation gives CASRSTDSLRREQYF.

The chain combines TRBV5-5 with TRBJ1-2, with D possibly matching TRBD1 (6 bases). Trimming took 5 bases from V and 1 from J, leaving 9 bases between them. This CDR3 has 13 residues. Germline CDR1 and CDR2: SGHKS and YYEKEE (reference sequence). The CDR3 protein is CASRDSFNYGYTF. CDR3 sequence (DNA): TGTGCCAGCAGGGACAGTTTTAACTATGGCTACACCTTC. Drawing the rest from reference TRBV5-5 and TRBJ1-2, the complete variable domain is DAGVTQSPTHLIKTRGQQVTLRCSPISGHKSVSWYQQVLGQGPQFIFQYYEKEERGRGNFPDRFSARQFPNYSSELNVNALLLGDSALYLCASRDSFNYGYTFGSGTRLTVV.

This sequence joins TRBV29-1 and TRBJ2-7, with 8 bases fitting TRBD1. Germline CDR1 SQVTM, CDR2 ANQGSEA. J gave up 6 bases and V 3 bases, and 13 bases lay outside the gene matches. This CDR3 is built from 15 residues. CDR3 region: CSVDLRTGKSREQYF. DNA of the CDR3: TGCAGCGTTGATCTTAGGACAGGGAAAAGTCGCGAGCAGTACTTC.

This rearrangement joins TRBV11-2 to TRBJ1-6; D might be TRBD1 (6 bases). V was clipped by 7 bases and J by 4 bases, with 8 bases between them. Germline assignment: CDR1 SGHAT and CDR2 FQNNGV. This CDR3 spans 13 amino acids. The CDR3 is CASTQGYNSPLHF. The CDR3 nucleotides read TGTGCCAGCACACAGGGATATAATTCACCCCTCCACTTT.

CDR3 in amino acids: CAWSRRNTEAFF. DNA for the CDR3: TGTGCCTGGAGTAGGAGAAACACTGAAGCTTTCTTT. The chain carries TRBV30 and TRBJ1-1; unclear D gene. There are 12 residues in the CDR3. The V end lost 2 bases, the J end lost 2 bases, and 6 bases lay between the germline ends. CDR1 and CDR2 from the germline V gene are GTSNPN and SVGIG (reference sequence).

This chain links TRBV4-1 with TRBJ2-1; 9 bases agree with TRBD2. Germline V gene lookup returns CDR1 MGHRA and CDR2 YSYEKL. The V and J ends lost 1 base and 6 bases, in that order; junction bases with no gene match: 10. The CDR3 spans 17 residues. This CDR3 is CASSQVPKAGGPNEQFF. The DNA of the CDR3 is TGCGCCAGCAGCCAAGTCCCTAAGGCGGGAGGGCCCAATGAGCAGTTCTTC.

J is TRBJ1-2 and V is TRBV21-1; the DNA was not compared with TRBD1, the D call given in the table. TRBV21-1 is tagged as a pseudogene. The CDR3 contains 16 residues. The CDR3 DNA is TGTGCCAGCTCCCGGACAGGGTGGAGGAGCCTTTATGGCTACACCTTC. Protein sequence: CASSRTGWRSLYGYTF.

This chain connects TRBV27 to TRBJ2-1; TRBD2 matches 9 bases. V trimming: 5 bases; J trimming: 16 bases; junction bases outside the gene matches: 12. The CDR3 has 13 amino acids. The germline gives CDR1 MNHEY, CDR2 SMNVEV (reference sequence). In DNA form, the CDR3 reads TGTGCCAGCAGTCCCCGGAGACTAGCGGCTGCTTTCTTC. This codes for CASSPRRLAAAFF.

The rearrangement links TRBV30 to TRBJ1-1, with a tentative D call TRBD1 (5 bases). CDR1 is GTSNPN and CDR2 is SVGIG in the germline V gene (reference sequence). V lost 0 bases and J lost 2, with 13 bases in between. The CDR3 has 15 residues. CDR3 DNA: TGTGCCTGGAGTGTACAGGCGACAGCTAACACTGAAGCTTTCTTT. It translates to CAWSVQATANTEAFF.

DNA of the CDR3: TGTGCCAGCACATCTCGGACAGGAAGTAATTCACCCCTCCACTTT. It specifies CASTSRTGSNSPLHF. The V call is TRBV28, the J call TRBJ1-6; 7 nucleotides agree with TRBD1. CDR3 size: 15 residues. Per germline, CDR1 MDHEN and CDR2 SYDVKM. Trimming took 7 bases from V and 6 from J; bases not matched to a gene: 9.

The chain has TRBV28 and TRBJ1-3; D is unclear. The V gene lost 5 bases and the J gene lost 9 bases, with 8 bases spanning the gap. Germline V gene data show CDR1 as MDHEN and CDR2 as SYDVKM. The length of the CDR3 is 11 residues. The CDR3 sequence is CASSTAGTIYF. CDR3 nucleotide sequence: TGTGCCAGCAGTACCGCCGGCACCATATATTTT.

V gene TRBV6-5 combines with J gene TRBJ1-1; 7 bases are shared with TRBD1. Per germline, CDR1 MNHEY and CDR2 SVGAGI. Unmatched junction bases numbered 9, after V lost 2 bases and J lost 3 bases. The CDR3 has 16 residues. CDR3 amino acids: CASSYGFQGGDTEAFF. CDR3 sequence (DNA): TGTGCCAGCAGTTACGGATTCCAGGGGGGTGACACTGAAGCTTTCTTT.

V and J are TRBV11-2 and TRBJ2-1; 10 nucleotides agree with TRBD2. V lost 3 bases and J lost 13; bases outside the gene matches: 9. CDR1 is SGHAT and CDR2 is FQNNGV in the germline V gene. CDR3 length: 14 residues. CDR3 coding DNA: TGTGCCAGCAGCTTCGGGACTAGCGAAGAACCCCAGTTCTTC. Protein sequence: CASSFGTSEEPQFF.

This chain uses TRBV27 with TRBJ1-6; 7 nucleotides agree with TRBD1. V trimming: 6 bases; J trimming: 10 bases; junction bases outside the gene matches: 12. CDR3 length: 15 amino acids. Germline CDR1 and CDR2: MNHEY and SMNVEV (reference sequence). The CDR3 region is CASSPRQGIVSPLHF. The CDR3 nucleotides are TGTGCCAGCAGCCCCCGACAGGGCATAGTCTCACCCCTCCACTTT.

This sequence joins TRBV7-6 and TRBJ1-1; 8 bases line up with TRBD1. The CDR3 spans 13 residues. Germline values: CDR1 SGHVS, CDR2 FNYEAQ. Trimming took 5 bases from V and 5 from J; bases not matched to a gene: 4. Here the CDR3 reads CASSLQGATEAFF. As DNA, the CDR3 is TGTGCCAGCAGCCTCCAGGGGGCTACTGAAGCTTTCTTT.